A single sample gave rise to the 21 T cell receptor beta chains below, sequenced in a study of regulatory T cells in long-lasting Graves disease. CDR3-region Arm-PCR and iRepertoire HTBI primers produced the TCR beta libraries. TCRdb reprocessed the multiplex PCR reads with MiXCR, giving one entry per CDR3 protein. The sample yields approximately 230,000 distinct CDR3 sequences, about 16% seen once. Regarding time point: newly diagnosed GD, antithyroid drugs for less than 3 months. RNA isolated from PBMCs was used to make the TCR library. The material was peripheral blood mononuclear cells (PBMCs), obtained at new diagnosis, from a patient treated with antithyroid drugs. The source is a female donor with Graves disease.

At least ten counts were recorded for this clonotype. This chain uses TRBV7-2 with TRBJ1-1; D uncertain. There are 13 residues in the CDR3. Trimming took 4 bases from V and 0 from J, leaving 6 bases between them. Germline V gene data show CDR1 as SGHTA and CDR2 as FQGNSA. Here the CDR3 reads CASSSGVNTEAFF. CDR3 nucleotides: TGTGCCAGCAGCTCAGGTGTGAACACTGAAGCTTTCTTT.

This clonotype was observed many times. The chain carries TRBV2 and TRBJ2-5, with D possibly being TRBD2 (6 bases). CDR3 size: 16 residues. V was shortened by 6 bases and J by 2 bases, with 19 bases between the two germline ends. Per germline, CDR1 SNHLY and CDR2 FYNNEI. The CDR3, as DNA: TGTGCCAGCAGGCTTTCGCGGGGCGGACGACAAGAGACCCAGTACTTC. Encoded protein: CASRLSRGGRQETQYF.

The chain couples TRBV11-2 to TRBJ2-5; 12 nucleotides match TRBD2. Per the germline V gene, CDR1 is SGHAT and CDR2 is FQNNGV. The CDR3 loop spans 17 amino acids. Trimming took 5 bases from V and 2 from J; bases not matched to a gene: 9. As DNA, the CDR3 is TGTGCCAGCAGCCTGCGGACTAGCGGGACCCGGCAAGAGACCCAGTACTTC. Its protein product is CASSLRTSGTRQETQYF.

CDR3 region: CASSHDDEFSRDGNEQFF. In nucleotides, the CDR3 is TGTGCCAGCAGCCACGACGACGAGTTCTCGCGGGATGGCAATGAGCAGTTCTTC. The J gene is TRBJ2-1, the V gene TRBV2; a weak D match, TRBD2 (6 bases). V lost 6 bases, J lost 6 bases, and 27 bases lay in between. The V gene's germline CDR1 is SNHLY and CDR2 FYNNEI. This CDR3 is built from 18 residues.

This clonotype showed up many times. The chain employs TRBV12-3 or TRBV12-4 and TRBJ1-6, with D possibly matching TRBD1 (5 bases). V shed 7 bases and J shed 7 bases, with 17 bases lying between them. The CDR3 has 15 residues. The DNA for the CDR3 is TGTGCCAGCAATAAAGGGGCAGGAGGGAATTCACCCCTCCACTTT. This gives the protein CASNKGAGGNSPLHF.

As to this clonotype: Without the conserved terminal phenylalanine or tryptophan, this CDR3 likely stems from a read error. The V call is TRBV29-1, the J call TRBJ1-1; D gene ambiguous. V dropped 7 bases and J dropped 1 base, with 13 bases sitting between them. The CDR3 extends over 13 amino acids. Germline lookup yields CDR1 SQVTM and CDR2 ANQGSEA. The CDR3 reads CSALVAKNTEAFL. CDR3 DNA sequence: TGCAGCGCCCTAGTGGCTAAGAACACTGAAGCTTTCCTT.

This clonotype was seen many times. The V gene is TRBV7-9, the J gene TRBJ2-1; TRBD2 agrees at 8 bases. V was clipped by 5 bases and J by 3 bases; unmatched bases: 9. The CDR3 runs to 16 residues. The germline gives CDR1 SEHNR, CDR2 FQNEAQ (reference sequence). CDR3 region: CASSPPTSAHYNEQFF. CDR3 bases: TGTGCCAGCAGCCCCCCGACTAGCGCTCACTACAATGAGCAGTTCTTC.

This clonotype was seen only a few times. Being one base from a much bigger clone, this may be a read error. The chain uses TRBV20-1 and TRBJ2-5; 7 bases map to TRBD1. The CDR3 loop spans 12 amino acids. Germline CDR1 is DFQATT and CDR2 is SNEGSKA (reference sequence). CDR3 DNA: TGCAGCACCACAGGGGCAGGAGAGACCCAGTACTTC. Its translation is CSTTGAGETQYF.

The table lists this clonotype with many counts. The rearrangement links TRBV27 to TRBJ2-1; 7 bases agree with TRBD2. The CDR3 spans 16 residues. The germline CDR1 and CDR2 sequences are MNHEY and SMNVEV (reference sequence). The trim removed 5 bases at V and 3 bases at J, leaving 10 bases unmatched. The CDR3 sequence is CASSRPTSENYNEQFF. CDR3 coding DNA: TGTGCCAGCAGTCGACCAACTAGCGAGAACTACAATGAGCAGTTCTTC.

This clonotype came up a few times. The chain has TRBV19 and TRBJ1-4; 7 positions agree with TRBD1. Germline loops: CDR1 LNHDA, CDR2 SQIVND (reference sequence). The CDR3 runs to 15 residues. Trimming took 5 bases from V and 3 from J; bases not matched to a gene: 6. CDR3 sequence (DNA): TGTGCCAGTAGTGAAGAGGGGGCGCCTAATGAAAAACTGTTTTTT. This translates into CASSEEGAPNEKLFF. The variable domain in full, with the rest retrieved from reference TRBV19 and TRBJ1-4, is DGGITQSPKYLFRKEGQNVTLSCEQNLNHDAMYWYRQDPGQGLRLIYYSQIVNDFQKGDIAEGYSVSREKKESFPLTVTSAQKNPTAFYLCASSEEGAPNEKLFFGSGTQLSVL.

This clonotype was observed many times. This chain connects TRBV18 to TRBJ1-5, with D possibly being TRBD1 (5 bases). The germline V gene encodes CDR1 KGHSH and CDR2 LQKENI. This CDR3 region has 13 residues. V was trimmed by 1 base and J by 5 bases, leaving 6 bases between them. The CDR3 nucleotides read TGTGCCAGCTCACCACAGGGGTATCAGCCCCAGCATTTT. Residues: CASSPQGYQPQHF.

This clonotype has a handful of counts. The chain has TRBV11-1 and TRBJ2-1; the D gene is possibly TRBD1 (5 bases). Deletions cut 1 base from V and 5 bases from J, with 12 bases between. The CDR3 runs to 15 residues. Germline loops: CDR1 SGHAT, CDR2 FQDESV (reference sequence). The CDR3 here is CASSLEAGSHNEQFF. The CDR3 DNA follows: TGTGCCAGCAGCTTAGAGGCAGGGTCCCACAATGAGCAGTTCTTC. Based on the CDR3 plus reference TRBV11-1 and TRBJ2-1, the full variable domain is EAEVAQSPRYKITEKSQAVAFWCDPISGHATLYWYRQILGQGPELLVQFQDESVVDDSQLPKDRFSAERLKGVDSTLKIQPAELGDSAMYLCASSLEAGSHNEQFFGPGTRLTVL.

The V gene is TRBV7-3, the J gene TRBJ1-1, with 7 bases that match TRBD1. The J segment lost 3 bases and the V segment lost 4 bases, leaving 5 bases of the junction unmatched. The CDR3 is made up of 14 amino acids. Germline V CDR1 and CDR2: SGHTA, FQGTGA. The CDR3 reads CASSSSTGDTEAFF. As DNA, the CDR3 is TGTGCCAGCAGCTCCTCAACAGGGGACACTGAAGCTTTCTTT.

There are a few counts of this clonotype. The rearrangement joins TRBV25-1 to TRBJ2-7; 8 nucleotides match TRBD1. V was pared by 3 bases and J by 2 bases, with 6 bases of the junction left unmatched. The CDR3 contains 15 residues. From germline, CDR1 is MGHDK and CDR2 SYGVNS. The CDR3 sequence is CASSDTRGRPYEQYF. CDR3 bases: TGTGCCAGCAGTGATACCAGGGGGCGCCCCTACGAGCAGTACTTC.

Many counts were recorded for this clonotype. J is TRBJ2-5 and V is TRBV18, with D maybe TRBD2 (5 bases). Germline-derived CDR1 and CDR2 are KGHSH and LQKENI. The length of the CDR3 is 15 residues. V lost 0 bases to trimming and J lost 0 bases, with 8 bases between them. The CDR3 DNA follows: TGTGCCAGCTCACCACCGACGGGGTACCAAGAGACCCAGTACTTC. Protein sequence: CASSPPTGYQETQYF.

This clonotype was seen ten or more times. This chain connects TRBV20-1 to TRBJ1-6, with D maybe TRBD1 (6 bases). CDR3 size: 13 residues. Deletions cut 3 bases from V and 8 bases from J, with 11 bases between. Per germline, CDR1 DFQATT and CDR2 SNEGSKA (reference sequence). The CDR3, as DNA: TGCAGTGCTAGGCGGACAGTTGATTCACCCCTCCACTTT. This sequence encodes CSARRTVDSPLHF.

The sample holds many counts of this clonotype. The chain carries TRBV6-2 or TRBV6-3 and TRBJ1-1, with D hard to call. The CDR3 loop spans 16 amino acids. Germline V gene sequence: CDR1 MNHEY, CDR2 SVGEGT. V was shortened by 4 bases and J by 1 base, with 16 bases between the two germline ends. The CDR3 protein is CASSSVGGRKNTEAFF. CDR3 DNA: TGTGCCAGCAGTTCGGTCGGCGGACGGAAGAACACTGAAGCTTTCTTT.

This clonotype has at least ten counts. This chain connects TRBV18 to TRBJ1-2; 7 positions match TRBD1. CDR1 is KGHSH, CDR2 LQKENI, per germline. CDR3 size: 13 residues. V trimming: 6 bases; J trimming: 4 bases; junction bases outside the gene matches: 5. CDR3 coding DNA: TGTGCCAGCTCCCGGGGGACAGCCTATGGCTACACCTTC. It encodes CASSRGTAYGYTF.

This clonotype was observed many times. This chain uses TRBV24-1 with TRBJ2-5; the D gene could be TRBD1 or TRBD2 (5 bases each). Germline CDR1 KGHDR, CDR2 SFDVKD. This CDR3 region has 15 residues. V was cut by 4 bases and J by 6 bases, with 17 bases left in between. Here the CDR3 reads CATSDPRDLEKTQYF. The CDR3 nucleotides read TGTGCCACCAGTGACCCCCGGGACCTCGAGAAGACCCAGTACTTC.

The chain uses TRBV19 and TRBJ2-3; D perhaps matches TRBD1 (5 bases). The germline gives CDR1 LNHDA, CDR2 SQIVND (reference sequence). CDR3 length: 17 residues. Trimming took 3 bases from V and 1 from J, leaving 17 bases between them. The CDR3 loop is CASSIIWAEGGTDTQYF. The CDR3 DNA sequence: TGTGCCAGTAGTATTATTTGGGCGGAAGGGGGCACAGATACGCAGTATTTT.

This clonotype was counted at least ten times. DNA of the CDR3: TGTGCCAGCAGCTTAGATATATCAATGGAGACCCAGTACTTC. This encodes CASSLDISMETQYF. The chain carries TRBV11-2 and TRBJ2-5; D remains ambiguous. Trimming removed 0 bases from V and 5 bases from J, with 10 bases in between. The CDR3 sequence is 14 residues long. CDR1 SGHAT and CDR2 FQNNGV come from the germline V gene.